This passage covers 9 T cell receptor beta chains from one sample sequenced in a study of early T cells in non-severe SARS-CoV-2 infection. TCRdb redid the calling of the 5' RACE reads with MiXCR, one entry per CDR3 protein. The sample lists tens of thousands of distinct CDR3 sequences; over 10% were seen once. Source: whole blood, taken at baseline. The receptors were sampled from an adult who was a healthcare worker with PCR-confirmed SARS-CoV-2 infection or an uninfected control (not recorded which).

This clonotype was counted between two and nine times. The genes are TRBV9 and TRBJ2-7; D possibly corresponds to TRBD1 (7 bases). V lost 3 bases, J lost 6 bases, and 13 bases lay in between. Per germline, CDR1 SGDLS and CDR2 YYNGEE. The CDR3 is 13 residues long. CDR3 region: CASSAIQGGEQYF. CDR3 in DNA: TGTGCCAGCAGCGCGATTCAGGGGGGCGAGCAGTACTTC. Variable domain in full (rest from reference TRBV9 and TRBJ2-7): DSGVTQTPKHLITATGQRVTLRCSPRSGDLSVYWYQQSLDQGLQFLIQYYNGEERAKGNILERFSAQQFPDLHSELNLSSLELGDSALYFCASSAIQGGEQYFGPGTRLTVT.

This clonotype occurred a few times. The V gene is TRBV24-1, the J gene TRBJ2-1; D unresolved. The CDR3 covers 15 residues. V was trimmed by 4 bases and J by 3 bases, leaving 12 bases between them. The germline gives CDR1 KGHDR, CDR2 SFDVKD. The DNA of the CDR3 is TGTGCCACCAGTGACCCCGCAACTTTCTACAATGAGCAGTTCTTC. It encodes CATSDPATFYNEQFF.

In its sample, this clonotype was seen many times. This chain uses TRBV7-6 with TRBJ2-7; TRBD1 matches 9 bases. The germline V gene encodes CDR1 SGHVS and CDR2 FNYEAQ. Losses at the gene ends were 1 base for V and 2 bases for J; bases not matched to a gene: 6. This CDR3 contains 16 residues. The CDR3 sequence is CASSLEATGGTYEQYF. In nucleotides, the CDR3 is TGTGCCAGCAGCTTAGAGGCGACAGGGGGGACCTACGAGCAGTACTTC.

The chain is built from TRBV5-5 and TRBJ2-5; D gene ambiguous. V was trimmed by 4 bases and J by 1 base, leaving 8 bases between them. The V gene's germline CDR1 is SGHKS and CDR2 YYEKEE (reference sequence). This CDR3 has 13 amino acids. The CDR3 loop reads CASSVTRQETQYF. The CDR3 bases are TGTGCCAGCAGCGTGACACGCCAAGAGACCCAGTACTTC.

The chain combines TRBV28 with TRBJ2-1; 9 bases are a match to TRBD2. The CDR3 has 17 residues. V lost 1 base to trimming and J lost 0 bases; unmatched junction nucleotides: 4. CDR1 is MDHEN and CDR2 is SYDVKM in the germline V gene. The CDR3 reads CASSLFPSGASYNEQFF. CDR3 DNA sequence: TGTGCCAGCAGTTTATTTCCTAGCGGGGCCTCCTACAATGAGCAGTTCTTC. The full variable domain, its missing parts supplied by reference TRBV28 and TRBJ2-1, is DVKVTQSSRYLVKRTGEKVFLECVQDMDHENMFWYRQDPGLGLRLIYFSYDVKMKEKGDIPEGYSVSREKKERFSLILESASTNQTSMYLCASSLFPSGASYNEQFFGPGTRLTVL.

This clonotype was found a few times. This chain joins TRBV24-1 and TRBJ2-7; D ambiguous. The germline gives CDR1 KGHDR, CDR2 SFDVKD. The CDR3 extends over 12 amino acids. V gave up 4 bases and J gave up 6 bases, with 9 bases separating them. The CDR3 DNA follows: TGTGCCACCAGTGACTCCAGTAGCGAGCAGTACTTC. This translates into CATSDSSSEQYF.

The chain combines TRBV10-3 with TRBJ2-3, with D possibly matching TRBD1 (6 bases). From germline, CDR1 is ENHRY and CDR2 SYGVKD. CDR3 length equals 15 residues. V lost 2 bases to trimming and J lost 1 base, with 10 bases between them. DNA for the CDR3: TGTGCCATCAGTGAGGAAGGGGGACGCACAGATACGCAGTATTTT. This translates into CAISEEGGRTDTQYF.

This clonotype was seen only a few times. The chain couples TRBV5-1 to TRBJ2-3; D not resolved. The V gene's germline CDR1 is SGHRS and CDR2 YFSETQ. The CDR3 is 14 residues long. Trimming removed 5 bases from V and 3 bases from J, with 13 bases in between. The CDR3 is CASRGIWGTDTQYF. CDR3 nucleotides: TGCGCCAGCAGAGGAATCTGGGGAACAGATACGCAGTATTTT.

This clonotype showed up many times. J is TRBJ1-2 and V is TRBV7-9; D is perhaps TRBD1 (5 bases). The CDR3 loop spans 15 amino acids. The germline V gene encodes CDR1 SEHNR and CDR2 FQNEAQ (reference sequence). V lost 0 bases and J 3 bases, leaving 11 bases between the germline ends. CDR3: CASSLAGRADYGYTF. The CDR3, as DNA: TGTGCCAGCAGCTTAGCGGGACGGGCTGACTATGGCTACACCTTC.